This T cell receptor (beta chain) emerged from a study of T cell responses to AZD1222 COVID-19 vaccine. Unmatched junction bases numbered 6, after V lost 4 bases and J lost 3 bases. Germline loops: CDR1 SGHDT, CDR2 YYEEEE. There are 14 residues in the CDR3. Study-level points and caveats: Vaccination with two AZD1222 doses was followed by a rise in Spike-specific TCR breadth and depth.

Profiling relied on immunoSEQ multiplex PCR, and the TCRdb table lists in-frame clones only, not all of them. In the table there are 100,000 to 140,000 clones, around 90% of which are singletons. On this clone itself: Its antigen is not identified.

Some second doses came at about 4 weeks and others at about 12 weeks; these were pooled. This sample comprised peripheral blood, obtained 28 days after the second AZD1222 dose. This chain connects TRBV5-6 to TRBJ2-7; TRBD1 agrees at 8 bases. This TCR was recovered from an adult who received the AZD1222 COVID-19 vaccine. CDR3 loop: CASSIRDRRYEQYF. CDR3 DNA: TGTGCCAGCAGCATACGGGACAGGCGCTACGAGCAGTACTTC.